This TCR beta chain was observed in a study of blood T cells in healthy people across ages. Overall study findings and caveats: There were more naive CD4+ cells and higher diversity in long-lived donors than in aged donors. Diversity estimates from one million T cells were considered underestimates.

Using a J-beta primer mix together with a sample-barcoded 5' primer, a second PCR was run for about 7 to 12 cycles. Each sample provided no less than 2.5 million CDR3-containing paired-end reads. TCRdb redid the calling of the 5' RACE reads with MiXCR, one entry per CDR3 protein. The data hold roughly 720,000 distinct CDR3 sequences, with about 53% observed a single time. The CDR3 has 14 amino acids. V shed 1 base, J shed 4 bases, and the junction held 2 bases outside the gene matches. Germline V gene data show CDR1 as SEHNR and CDR2 as FQNEAQ (reference sequence). Notes on this clonotype: Its specificity is unknown.

Sequenced material: blood. This chain joins TRBV7-9 and TRBJ1-2; 8 bases match TRBD1. This receptor was identified in an elderly man in good health. CDR3 sequence: CASSLGQGRYGYTF. The CDR3, as DNA: TGTGCCAGCAGCTTAGGACAGGGGCGCTATGGCTACACCTTC.